This is a list of T cell receptor beta chains from one sample in a study of T cell responses to AZD1222 COVID-19 vaccine. The protocol was immunoSEQ multiplex PCR, while the TCRdb copy is restricted to in-frame clones and leaves out a portion. The sample records over 150,000 clones, roughly nine tenths being singletons. This sample comprised peripheral blood, obtained 28 days after the second AZD1222 dose. Source of these receptors: an adult who received the AZD1222 COVID-19 vaccine. CDR3s include the opening cysteine and the closing phenylalanine or tryptophan. D genes are given only for firm matches. Clone size is not always given. Where it is, it says once, few, many or a class for expanded clones.

TRBJ1-5,TRBD1,TRBV19,-,CASTAGTETFTWQPQHF,TGTGCCAGTACCGCCGGGACAGAGACCTTCACCTGGCAGCCCCAGCATTTT
TRBJ1-4,-,TRBV3-1/TRBV3-2,-,CASSQGGVLEKLFF,TGTGCCAGCAGCCAAGGAGGGGTCCTTGAAAAACTGTTTTTT
TRBJ2-7,TRBD2,TRBV30,-,CAWTPGLAVYEQYF,TGTGCCTGGACACCGGGACTAGCGGTTTACGAGCAGTACTTC
TRBJ2-2,-,TRBV4-3,once,CASSQGGSSGELFF,TGCGCCAGCAGCCAAGGGGGCAGTTCTGGGGAGCTGTTTTTT
TRBJ2-1,-,TRBV28,-,CASKGGVFWNEQFF,TGTGCCAGCAAGGGCGGGGTTTTTTGGAATGAGCAGTTCTTC
TRBJ2-2,TRBD1,TRBV24-1,once,CATSGQGMAGELFF,TGTGCCACCAGTGGACAGGGGATGGCCGGGGAGCTGTTTTTT
TRBJ2-1,-,TRBV7-3,once,CASSRGNEQFF,TGTGCCAGCAGCCGGGGGAATGAGCAGTTCTTC
TRBJ2-7,-,TRBV21-1,-,CASPHGRNEQYF,TGTGCCAGCCCCCACGGACGGAACGAGCAGTACTTC
TRBJ1-1,-,TRBV7-3,-,CASSLTVNTEAFF,TGTGCCAGCAGTTTGACTGTGAACACTGAAGCTTTCTTT
TRBJ2-1,TRBD1,TRBV18,-,CASSTDRVTYNEQFF,TGTGCCAGCTCAACAGACAGGGTTACCTACAATGAGCAGTTCTTC
TRBJ2-7,TRBD2,TRBV7-8,few,CASSFPSGRATYEQYF,TGTGCCAGCAGCTTCCCAAGCGGGAGGGCTACCTACGAGCAGTACTTC
TRBJ2-7,TRBD2,TRBV19,-,CASSRAGGYYEQYF,TGTGCCAGTAGCCGTGCGGGAGGATACTACGAGCAGTACTTC
TRBJ2-7,-,TRBV9,-,CASSVSGGPYEQYF,TGTGCCAGCAGCGTATCCGGGGGTCCCTACGAGCAGTACTTC
TRBJ2-1,TRBD2,TRBV19,-,CASSTTSAYNEQFF,TGTGCCAGTAGTACGACTAGCGCGTACAATGAGCAGTTCTTC
TRBJ1-5,-,TRBV21-1,-,CASSIPGTAFSNSNQPQHF,TGTGCCAGCAGCATTCCCGGGACAGCTTTTTCTAATAGCAATCAGCCCCAGCATTTT
TRBJ2-3,TRBD2,TRBV3-1/TRBV3-2,once,CASSQAGGLTDTQYF,TGTGCCAGCAGCCAAGCGGGAGGCCTCACAGATACGCAGTATTTT
TRBJ1-6,-,TRBV27,-,CASSAQTGSYSPLHF,TGTGCCAGCAGCGCGCAGACGGGATCGTACTCACCCCTCCACTTT
TRBJ2-5,-,TRBV6-2/TRBV6-3,-,CASSYSIPGLTGRRQETQYF,TGTGCCAGCAGTTACTCTATTCCGGGACTCACGGGCCGAAGACAAGAGACCCAGTACTTC
TRBJ1-5,-,TRBV6-5,-,CASSSGLGGYQPQHF,TGTGCCAGCAGCTCCGGTTTGGGGGGGTATCAGCCCCAGCATTTT
TRBJ1-6,-,TRBV5-4,-,CASSLETRGGSPLHF,TGTGCCAGCAGCTTGGAAACAAGAGGAGGCTCACCCCTCCACTTT
TRBJ2-1,TRBD2,TRBV10-3,-,CAISEGLAGGGNEQFF,TGTGCCATCAGTGAGGGACTAGCGGGAGGGGGGAATGAGCAGTTCTTC
TRBJ2-7,-,TRBV3-1/TRBV3-2,-,CASSPARLREQYF,TGTGCCAGCAGCCCCGCCCGATTACGGGAGCAGTACTTC
TRBJ1-1,-,TRBV28,-,CASSSATVWLNTEAFF,TGTGCCAGCAGTTCCGCGACGGTGTGGCTGAACACTGAAGCTTTCTTT
TRBJ2-1,TRBD1,TRBV5-1,-,CASSLEGQGKQFF,TGCGCCAGCAGCTTGGAGGGACAGGGGAAGCAGTTCTTC
TRBJ2-5,-,TRBV7-9,-,CASSPPGQETQYF,TGTGCCAGCAGTCCACCAGGGCAAGAGACCCAGTACTTC
TRBJ1-2,TRBD1,TRBV5-1,-,CASSSTGDYGYTF,TGCGCCAGCAGCTCGACAGGGGACTATGGCTACACCTTC
TRBJ1-2,-,TRBV25-1,-,CASSDLAGIYGYTF,TGTGCCAGCAGTGATCTTGCCGGGATTTATGGCTACACCTTC
TRBJ1-2,-,TRBV7-8,once,CASSLAAGFRNYGYTF,TGTGCCAGCAGCTTAGCGGCAGGGTTCCGAAACTATGGCTACACCTTC
TRBJ2-7,-,TRBV5-1,few,CASSPTASSYEQYF,TGCGCCAGCAGCCCCACAGCCAGCTCCTACGAGCAGTACTTC
TRBJ1-5,-,TRBV30,-,CAWSARNREPQHF,TGTGCCTGGAGTGCCCGAAACAGGGAACCCCAGCATTTT
TRBJ2-3,-,TRBV11-3,once,CASSPPSPTDTQYF,TGTGCCAGCAGCCCCCCAAGCCCTACAGATACGCAGTATTTT
TRBJ2-2,-,TRBV7-9,-,CASGTVATGELFF,TGTGCCAGCGGGACCGTCGCCACCGGGGAGCTGTTTTTT
TRBJ2-2,TRBD2,TRBV18,-,CASSPLPPGGRRLDTGELFF,TGTGCCAGCTCACCCCTTCCCCCGGGGGGGAGAAGGTTGGATACCGGGGAGCTGTTTTTT
TRBJ1-6,-,TRBV5-5,-,CASSLAGANSPLHF,TGTGCCAGCAGCTTGGCAGGGGCGAATTCACCCCTCCACTTT
TRBJ1-1,-,TRBV7-2,-,CASSLLNKNTEAFF,TGTGCCAGCAGCTTACTTAACAAGAACACTGAAGCTTTCTTT
TRBJ1-5,-,TRBV19,-,CASTLDSVSRYNQPQHF,TGTGCCAGTACCCTGGACAGCGTCTCAAGATACAATCAGCCCCAGCATTTT
TRBJ2-4,-,TRBV5-1,-,CASSPKRGAAKNIQYF,TGCGCCAGCAGTCCGAAAAGGGGCGCAGCCAAAAACATTCAGTACTTC